The 21 T cell receptor beta chains below were found in one sample sequenced in a study of neoadjuvant anti-PD-1 for oral cavity cancer. Sequencing was performed with immunoSEQ multiplex PCR; in TCRdb, only in-frame clones are kept and a portion is missing. The profile shows thousands of clones, approximately 70% of them singletons. Time point in this sample: after neoadjuvant nivolumab, at surgical resection. This specimen was PBMCs, taken after nivolumab (anti-PD-1) treatment. These TCRs come from a person aged 35 to 85 with oral cavity squamous cell carcinoma.

This clone was counted a few times. This chain links TRBV10-1 with TRBJ2-7; D call uncertain. Trimming took off 6 bases at V and 0 bases at J, with 12 bases between the two ends. Germline CDR1 reads WNHNN; CDR2 reads SYGVQD (reference sequence). The CDR3 totals 14 residues. The chain's CDR3 is CASSDTLGSYEQYF. As DNA, the CDR3 is TGCGCCAGCAGCGACACACTGGGCTCCTACGAGCAGTACTTC.

CDR3 amino acids: CASSGSLTSTDTQYF. The CDR3 region has the DNA TGTGCCAGCAGTGGGAGTCTCACCTCCACAGATACGCAGTATTTT. The chain has TRBV2 and TRBJ2-3; D is unresolved. V shed 4 bases and J shed 2 bases, with 13 bases lying between them. Germline-derived CDR1 and CDR2 are SNHLY and FYNNEI. The CDR3 runs to 15 residues.

The chain is built from TRBV18 and TRBJ2-1; TRBD2 matches 12 bases. With V trimmed by 4 bases and J by 8 bases, 6 bases remained unmatched. CDR3 length equals 15 residues. Germline CDR1 reads KGHSH; CDR2 reads LQKENI. CDR3 in amino acids: CASSLLAGGPYEQFF. CDR3 bases: TGTGCCAGCTCACTCCTAGCGGGGGGGCCCTATGAGCAGTTCTTC.

This clone was found once. The chain couples TRBV6-1 to TRBJ1-1; no clear D. V was clipped by 5 bases and J by 7 bases, with 14 bases between them. The CDR3 runs to 13 residues. Germline V gene lookup returns CDR1 MNHNS and CDR2 SASEGT. CDR3: CASSRREVDEAFF. The DNA for the CDR3 is TGTGCCAGCAGTCGTAGGGAGGTGGATGAAGCTTTCTTT.

The chain couples TRBV10-2 to TRBJ2-7; a weak D match, TRBD2 (7 bases). Germline V gene sequence: CDR1 WSHSY, CDR2 SAAADI. CDR3 size: 15 residues. Trimming pared 8 bases from V and 0 bases from J, leaving 17 bases between. The CDR3 DNA sequence: TGCGCCAGCGTCCCCCGTGGGGGGGCCTCCTACGAGCAGTACTTC. It codes for CASVPRGGASYEQYF.

The gene calls are TRBV6-5 and TRBJ1-2, with 8 bases lining up with TRBD1. Looked up from germline, CDR1 is MNHEY and CDR2 is SVGAGI. The CDR3 runs 14 residues. V was pared by 5 bases and J by 5 bases, with 7 bases of the junction left unmatched. The CDR3 coding sequence is TGTGCCAGCAGTGACAGGGGTGACTGGTATGGCTACACCTTC. Its translation: CASSDRGDWYGYTF.

This sequence joins TRBV2 and TRBJ2-7, with D perhaps TRBD1 (6 bases). Germline CDR1 and CDR2: SNHLY and FYNNEI. There are 14 residues in the CDR3. Trimming pared 2 bases from V and 2 bases from J, leaving 10 bases between. The CDR3 sequence is CASSEWQGPYEQYF. CDR3 nucleotides: TGTGCCAGCAGTGAATGGCAGGGGCCCTACGAGCAGTACTTC.

The chain carries TRBV4-1 and TRBJ1-4; 9 bases are a match to TRBD1. Germline V CDR1 and CDR2: MGHRA, YSYEKL. V shed 4 bases, J shed 10 bases, and the junction held 7 bases outside the gene matches. This CDR3 spans 14 amino acids. This chain's CDR3 is CASSLGTGRGKLFF. The CDR3 DNA follows: TGCGCCAGCAGCCTCGGGACAGGGAGGGGAAAACTGTTTTTT.

About this clone: The junction shows a germline mismatch at one end, possibly a read error. This chain connects TRBV7-8 to TRBJ2-7, with 7 bases aligning to TRBD1. The V gene's germline CDR1 is SGHVS and CDR2 FQNEAQ. CDR3 length: 15 residues. CDR3 DNA: TGTGCCAGCAGCGCACGACAGGGAATCTCCCACGAGCAGTACTTC. Protein product: CASSARQGISHEQYF.

The genes are TRBV11-2 and TRBJ2-2; 8 bases fit TRBD1. The CDR3 has 15 amino acids. CDR1 is SGHAT, CDR2 FQNNGV, per germline. V shed 6 bases and J 6 bases; nucleotides not matched to a gene: 9. The CDR3 bases are TGTGCCAGCAGGACAGGGGTAGTCGAGTCCGGGGAGCTGTTTTTT. Translated: CASRTGVVESGELFF.

Only a few counts were recorded for this clone. The chain is built from TRBV5-1 and TRBJ2-7; TRBD1 matches 9 bases. The CDR3 has 13 residues. V dropped 4 bases and J dropped 5; count of bases not matched to a gene: 4. Germline values: CDR1 SGHRS, CDR2 YFSETQ. For the CDR3, the DNA is TGCGCCAGCAGCCGGGACAGGGCCGACGAGCAGTACTTC. Encoded protein: CASSRDRADEQYF. Full variable domain (outside the CDR3, taken from reference TRBV5-1 and TRBJ2-7): KAGVTQTPRYLIKTRGQQVTLSCSPISGHRSVSWYQQTPGQGLQFLFEYFSETQRNKGNFPGRFSGRQFSNSRSEMNVSTLELGDSALYLCASSRDRADEQYFGPGTRLTVT.

The J gene is TRBJ1-3, the V gene TRBV19; D is perhaps TRBD1 (5 bases). The V gene's germline CDR1 is LNHDA and CDR2 SQIVND (reference sequence). CDR3 length equals 16 residues. V dropped 1 base and J dropped 0 bases, with 10 bases sitting between them. The CDR3 loop is CASSIGGRFSGNTIYF. CDR3 sequence (DNA): TGTGCCAGTAGTATAGGGGGACGGTTCTCTGGAAACACCATATATTTT.

This chain connects TRBV7-9 to TRBJ2-5, with 7 bases fitting TRBD2. CDR1 SEHNR and CDR2 FQNEAQ come from the germline V gene (reference sequence). This CDR3 has 14 amino acids. V shed 3 bases, J shed 7 bases, and the junction held 8 bases outside the gene matches. The CDR3 protein is CASSLRTRGGTQYF. The DNA for the CDR3 is TGTGCCAGCAGCTTGAGGACACGCGGGGGGACCCAGTACTTC.

This clone was counted only a few times. The rearrangement links TRBV7-6 to TRBJ2-3, with 8 bases aligning to TRBD2. CDR1 is SGHVS, CDR2 FNYEAQ, per germline. This CDR3 contains 18 residues. Germline trimming cut 3 bases from V and 1 base from J; bases unmatched to any gene: 12. The CDR3 DNA sequence: TGTGCCAGCAGCTTTGATATCGGGGGGGGCAGTGGCACAGATACGCAGTATTTT. Translated, it gives CASSFDIGGGSGTDTQYF.

The CDR3 here is CASSLTPAGGDTGELFF. CDR3 nucleotides: TGTGCCAGCAGCTTAACCCCAGCGGGGGGCGACACCGGGGAGCTGTTTTTT. V is TRBV7-3 and J is TRBJ2-2; 9 nucleotides agree with TRBD2. The CDR3 runs to 17 residues. V dropped 0 bases and J dropped 3; count of bases not matched to a gene: 5. From germline, CDR1 is SGHTA and CDR2 FQGTGA.

This sequence joins TRBV4-2 and TRBJ1-5; the match to TRBD1 covers 9 bases. In germline, CDR1 is LGHNA, CDR2 YNFKEQ. The CDR3 loop spans 14 amino acids. The V gene end was trimmed by 5 bases and the J gene end by 4 bases; junction bases not matched to a gene: 3. CDR3 DNA sequence: TGTGCCAGCAGCGACGGGACAGGGAATCAGCCCCAGCATTTT. This gives the protein CASSDGTGNQPQHF.

The gene calls are TRBV27 and TRBJ2-1; 14 bases fit TRBD2. V lost 7 bases, J lost 8 bases, and 10 bases stayed unmatched. CDR1 and CDR2 (germline): MNHEY, SMNVEV (reference sequence). The CDR3 spans 16 residues. The DNA for the CDR3 is TGTGCCAGCAAAAGAACCGGGACTAGCGGGGGTGATGAGCAGTTCTTC. It yields the protein CASKRTGTSGGDEQFF.

This chain joins TRBV6-5 and TRBJ1-1; TRBD1 aligns across 9 bases. Germline CDR1 reads MNHEY; CDR2 reads SVGAGI. The CDR3 contains 15 residues. The V segment lost 2 bases and the J segment 3 bases; nucleotides outside the gene matches: 4. Here the CDR3 DNA reads TGTGCCAGCAGTTACCGGGGACAGGGTTACACTGAAGCTTTCTTT. Amino acids: CASSYRGQGYTEAFF.

The genes are TRBV7-2 and TRBJ1-4, with D perhaps matching TRBD1 (5 bases). Trimming cost V 0 bases and J 8 bases, with 16 bases left between them. This CDR3 comprises 16 residues. Germline values: CDR1 SGHTA, CDR2 FQGNSA. In DNA form, the CDR3 reads TGTGCCAGCAGCTTAGCTACCGAGGGGCGGAGGGAAAAACTGTTTTTT. Translation: CASSLATEGRREKLFF.

The chain is built from TRBV6-5 and TRBJ1-3, with TRBD1 matching over 7 bases. The CDR3 spans 15 residues. V shed 4 bases and J 4 bases; nucleotides not matched to a gene: 7. Germline CDR1 reads MNHEY; CDR2 reads SVGAGI. The CDR3 nucleotides are TGTGCCAGCAGTTTACTCACAGGGGTCGGAAACACCATATATTTT. This codes for CASSLLTGVGNTIYF.

V and J are TRBV11-2 and TRBJ1-3, with TRBD1 matching 8 bases. Per the germline V gene, CDR1 is SGHAT and CDR2 is FQNNGV. This CDR3 comprises 16 residues. After removal of 4 bases from V and 2 bases from J, the junction contained 7 bases not matched to a gene. CDR3 sequence: CASSSWTGSTGNTIYF. As DNA, the CDR3 is TGTGCCAGCAGCTCTTGGACAGGGTCAACTGGAAACACCATATATTTT.